Listed below are T cell receptor beta chains from one sample, sequenced in a study of T cell responses to AZD1222 COVID-19 vaccine. Sequenced by immunoSEQ multiplex PCR; TCRdb stores in-frame clones only, minus some. The sample shows some 150,000 clones, approximately 90% of them seen only once. Material: peripheral blood, obtained on day 0 of AZD1222 vaccination. These receptor sequences come from an adult in good health. The CDR3 runs from the conserved cysteine through the conserved F or W. The D gene is left open where the match is weak. The size of a clone is reported for some rows only, either as once, few or many, or as a class for expanded clones.

j_gene | len | v_gene | d_gene | abundance | CDR3nt | CDR3aa
TRBJ2-6 | 14 | TRBV19 | - | - | TGTGCCACCCGGAGGCTGGCTGGGGCCAACGTCCTGACTTTC | CATRRLAGANVLTF
TRBJ2-5 | 16 | TRBV2 | TRBD2 | - | TGTGCCAGCAGTTATACTAGCGGGAGGGCCGGGGAGACCCAGTACTTC | CASSYTSGRAGETQYF
TRBJ2-5 | 12 | TRBV2 | - | once | TGTGCCAGCATGGGGTCGGAAGAGACCCAGTACTTC | CASMGSEETQYF
TRBJ2-2 | 16 | TRBV13 | - | - | TGTGCCAGCAGCGCCGGGACCCCTGGAAACACCGGGGAGCTGTTTTTT | CASSAGTPGNTGELFF
TRBJ2-1 | 16 | TRBV28 | - | few | TGTGCCAGCAGCTCTGGAGCGGCGGGACCTTACAATGAGCAGTTCTTC | CASSSGAAGPYNEQFF
TRBJ1-1 | 16 | TRBV28 | - | - | TGTGCCAGCAGTCCCCCCAGGGGCTTTGGGAACACTGAAGCTTTCTTT | CASSPPRGFGNTEAFF
TRBJ2-1 | 18 | TRBV14 | TRBD2 | - | TGTGCCAGCAGCCAAGACGGGGGGATCGGGAGGGTAAGGAATGAGCAGTTCTTC | CASSQDGGIGRVRNEQFF
TRBJ2-1 | 16 | TRBV19 | TRBD2 | - | TGTGCCAGTAGTCCTAGACTAGCGGGCTCCTACAATGAGCAGTTCTTC | CASSPRLAGSYNEQFF
TRBJ2-1 | 14 | TRBV20-1 | - | - | TGCAGTGCTAGTAAAGGGACACCCAACAATGAGCAGTTCTTC | CSASKGTPNNEQFF
TRBJ2-5 | 15 | TRBV28 | - | - | TGTGCCAGCAGTGGCCCGACAGGTCACAGGGAGACCCAGTACTTC | CASSGPTGHRETQYF
TRBJ2-3 | 14 | TRBV7-3 | - | - | TGTGCCAGCAGCTCCACAGGGAGCACAGATACGCAGTATTTT | CASSSTGSTDTQYF
TRBJ1-2 | 15 | TRBV18 | TRBD1 | - | TGTGCCAGCTCACGGATTGCAGGGGGTGAGGATGGCTACACCTTC | CASSRIAGGEDGYTF
TRBJ2-2 | 19 | TRBV7-7 | TRBD2 | few | TGTGCTAGCAGCTTGGGACTAGCGGGAGACCCCCGGGACACCGGGGAGCTGTTTTTT | CASSLGLAGDPRDTGELFF
TRBJ2-7 | 14 | TRBV10-2 | TRBD2 | - | TGCGCCAGCTCCCTGGCGGGAGGGCCGAAAGAGCAGTACTTC | CASSLAGGPKEQYF
TRBJ2-7 | 14 | TRBV19 | TRBD1 | - | TGTGCCAGTAGTACAACAGGGGCCGGCTACGAGCAGTACTTC | CASSTTGAGYEQYF
TRBJ1-1 | 13 | TRBV3-1/TRBV3-2 | TRBD1 | - | TGTGCCAGCAGCCAAGGACAGGGGGGCAAAGCTTTCTTT | CASSQGQGGKAFF
TRBJ1-1 | 13 | TRBV1 | - | - | TGCACCAGCAGCCAAGGGGAGAAGGCTGAAGCTTTCTTT | CTSSQGEKAEAFF
TRBJ2-2 | 15 | TRBV27 | - | - | TGTGCCAGCAGCCCCTTGCGGGACGACACCGGGGAGCTGTTTTTT | CASSPLRDDTGELFF
TRBJ2-6 | 15 | TRBV6-6 | TRBD1 | - | TGTGCCAGCAGACCTGACAGGGCCGGGGCCAACGTCCTGACTTTC | CASRPDRAGANVLTF
TRBJ1-6 | 15 | TRBV18 | - | once | TGTGCCAGCTCACCACCAGGGGTACGAAATTCACCCCTCCACTTT | CASSPPGVRNSPLHF
TRBJ1-2 | 14 | TRBV6-5 | - | - | TGTGCCAGCAGTACTCAAACAGGGAACTATGGCTACACCTTC | CASSTQTGNYGYTF
TRBJ2-3 | 18 | TRBV5-1 | - | - | TGCGCCAGCAGCTTGTTTCAAGGGGGGACCTCTAGCACAGATACGCAGTATTTT | CASSLFQGGTSSTDTQYF
TRBJ2-3 | 16 | TRBV6-1 | TRBD2 | - | TGTGCCAGCAGCGAAGTGGGGGGAGGGCGAGGAGGGACGCAGTATTTT | CASSEVGGGRGGTQYF
TRBJ1-5 | 14 | TRBV27 | TRBD1 | - | TGTGCCAGCGGGACAGGGGGCATCAATCAGCCCCAGCATTTT | CASGTGGINQPQHF
TRBJ1-3 | 15 | TRBV7-2 | - | - | TGTGCCAGCAGCTTAGCGATCACAGGGAGGGACACCATATATTTT | CASSLAITGRDTIYF
TRBJ1-2 | 14 | TRBV19 | - | - | TGTGCCAGTAGAAGTAGAGGGGAGAGCTATGGCTACACCTTC | CASRSRGESYGYTF
TRBJ2-3 | 17 | TRBV5-1 | TRBD2 | - | TGCGCCAGCAGCGGTCGGACTAGCGGGAGTGGGACAGATACGCAGTATTTT | CASSGRTSGSGTDTQYF
TRBJ2-7 | 15 | TRBV5-1 | TRBD2 | - | TGCGCCAGCAGCTTGGGGGGACTAGAATCAGACGAGCAGTACTTC | CASSLGGLESDEQYF
TRBJ1-5 | 17 | TRBV6-2/TRBV6-3 | - | - | TGTGCCAGCAGTTACACCTGGGGGGGGCTTAGCAATCAGCCCCAGCATTTT | CASSYTWGGLSNQPQHF
TRBJ2-5 | 18 | TRBV28 | TRBD2 | - | TGTGCCAGCATCCAGGGTGGACTAGCGGGAGGTTCTCAAGAGACCCAGTACTTC | CASIQGGLAGGSQETQYF
TRBJ1-5 | 17 | TRBV6-2/TRBV6-3 | - | - | TGTGCCAGCAGTCCATCTAGGGCCGTCTATAGCAATCAGCCCCAGCATTTT | CASSPSRAVYSNQPQHF
TRBJ2-1 | 18 | TRBV7-6 | TRBD2 | once | TGTGCCAGCAGCTCACTCTCACTAGCGGGAGGTTCCTACAATGAGCAGTTCTTC | CASSSLSLAGGSYNEQFF
TRBJ1-5 | 12 | TRBV13 | - | - | TGTGCCAGCAGCTTCGGGTATCAGCCCCAGCATTTT | CASSFGYQPQHF
TRBJ2-3 | 14 | TRBV6-5 | TRBD2 | - | TGTGCCAGCAGTATAGCGGGGGGGAGAGATACGCAGTATTTT | CASSIAGGRDTQYF
TRBJ1-5 | 14 | TRBV6-2/TRBV6-3 | - | - | TGTGCCAGCAGTGGGGTCAATAGCAATCAGCCCCAGCATTTT | CASSGVNSNQPQHF
TRBJ1-5 | 13 | TRBV7-9 | - | - | TGTGCCAGCAGCTCAACAGGGAATCAGCCCCAGCATTTT | CASSSTGNQPQHF
TRBJ1-1 | 14 | TRBV5-4 | - | once | TGTGCCAGCAGCCCAGGGACATCCAACACTGAAGCTTTCTTT | CASSPGTSNTEAFF
TRBJ2-7 | 14 | TRBV27 | - | - | TGTGCCAGCACCATGGGTGGCGGACCCTACGAGCAGTACTTC | CASTMGGGPYEQYF
TRBJ2-3 | 17 | TRBV13 | TRBD2 | - | TGTGCCAGCAGCTTAGGTCCTACTACTAGCGGTTCAGATACGCAGTATTTT | CASSLGPTTSGSDTQYF
TRBJ2-5 | 15 | TRBV6-5 | TRBD2 | - | TGTGCCAGCAGTTACAGGACTAGCGGGAAAGAGACCCAGTACTTC | CASSYRTSGKETQYF
TRBJ1-3 | 15 | TRBV18 | - | - | TGTGCCAGCTCACCACTGGGGAGAGCTGGAAACACCATATATTTT | CASSPLGRAGNTIYF
TRBJ2-7 | 11 | TRBV7-9 | - | - | TGTGCCACTCAGAGCTCCTACGAGCAGTACTTC | CATQSSYEQYF
TRBJ2-2 | 15 | TRBV4-2 | TRBD2 | - | TGTGCCAGCAGCCAAGCTAGCGGGGACACCGGGGAGCTGTTTTTT | CASSQASGDTGELFF
TRBJ1-2 | 13 | TRBV5-6 | TRBD1 | - | TGTGCCAGCAGCCTGTTGACAGGGGACGGCTACACCTTC | CASSLLTGDGYTF
TRBJ2-7 | 14 | TRBV28 | - | - | TGTGCCAGCAGTTCTCCTGGGTACCCCTACGAGCAGTACTTC | CASSSPGYPYEQYF
TRBJ2-2 | 19 | TRBV7-8 | TRBD2 | - | TGTGCCAGCAGCGCTGACCCCAAGGCAACTAGCGGTTACACCGGGGAGCTGTTTTTT | CASSADPKATSGYTGELFF